The 5 T cell receptor beta chains reported below all come from one sample, sequenced in a study of CD8+ T cells in alopecia areata. Documented treatment: oral pan-JAK inhibitor, 5-10 mg twice daily. RNA was isolated and reverse transcribed to cDNA, the sequencing template. Repertoires were generated with immunoSEQ multiplex PCR, while TCRdb's copy carries only in-frame clones and drops some. The sample holds about 260,000 clones; around 64% are singletons and the top ten take 0.75% to 0.95%. This specimen was CD4+ T cells sorted from blood, taken at week 52, from a patient treated with tofacitinib. All receptors derive from a human donor with alopecia areata.

The V call is TRBV7-2, the J call TRBJ2-1, with D perhaps TRBD2 (6 bases). The V and J ends lost 4 bases and 5 bases respectively, with 18 bases between them. CDR1 is SGHTA and CDR2 is FQGNSA in the germline V gene. The CDR3 contains 16 residues. The CDR3 region is CASSSSGGAKNNEQFF. For the CDR3, the DNA is TGTGCCAGCAGCTCCTCTGGCGGGGCCAAGAACAATGAGCAGTTCTTC.

This clone turned up a few times. The gene calls are TRBV27 and TRBJ2-1; maybe TRBD2 (5 bases). The V end lost 6 bases, the J end lost 2 bases, and 14 bases lay between the germline ends. Germline V CDR1 and CDR2: MNHEY, SMNVEV (reference sequence). The CDR3 is 15 residues long. CDR3 sequence: CASSPTGFAYNEQFF. The CDR3 nucleotides read TGTGCCAGCAGCCCTACGGGGTTCGCCTACAATGAGCAGTTCTTC.

This clone was counted only a few times. The chain links TRBV6-7 to TRBJ1-1; D is unclear. TRBV6-7 belongs to the ORF category, with a function that is uncertain. The ends were cut back, 2 bases at V and 5 bases at J, with 12 bases in the middle. The CDR3 sequence is 14 residues long. The CDR3 sequence is CASSYAGGKTEAFF. The CDR3 bases are TGTGCCAGCAGTTACGCGGGTGGAAAGACTGAAGCTTTCTTT.

The rearrangement joins TRBV6-5 to TRBJ2-3, with D possibly called TRBD1 or TRBD2 (6 bases each). This CDR3 comprises 14 residues. The germline V gene encodes CDR1 MNHEY and CDR2 SVGAGI. V lost 5 bases and J lost 5, with 14 bases in between. The CDR3 spells CASSPRKGGDTQYF. The CDR3 nucleotides read TGTGCCAGCAGTCCACGGAAGGGGGGAGATACGCAGTATTTT.

V is TRBV30 and J is TRBJ2-5, with D maybe TRBD2 (5 bases). Germline V lookup: CDR1 GTSNPN, CDR2 SVGIG (reference sequence). CDR3 length: 15 residues. Trimming cost V 0 bases and J 0 bases, with 11 bases left between them. Here the CDR3 reads CAWSVSPDYQETQYF. As DNA, the CDR3 is TGTGCCTGGAGTGTATCCCCGGACTACCAAGAGACCCAGTACTTC.